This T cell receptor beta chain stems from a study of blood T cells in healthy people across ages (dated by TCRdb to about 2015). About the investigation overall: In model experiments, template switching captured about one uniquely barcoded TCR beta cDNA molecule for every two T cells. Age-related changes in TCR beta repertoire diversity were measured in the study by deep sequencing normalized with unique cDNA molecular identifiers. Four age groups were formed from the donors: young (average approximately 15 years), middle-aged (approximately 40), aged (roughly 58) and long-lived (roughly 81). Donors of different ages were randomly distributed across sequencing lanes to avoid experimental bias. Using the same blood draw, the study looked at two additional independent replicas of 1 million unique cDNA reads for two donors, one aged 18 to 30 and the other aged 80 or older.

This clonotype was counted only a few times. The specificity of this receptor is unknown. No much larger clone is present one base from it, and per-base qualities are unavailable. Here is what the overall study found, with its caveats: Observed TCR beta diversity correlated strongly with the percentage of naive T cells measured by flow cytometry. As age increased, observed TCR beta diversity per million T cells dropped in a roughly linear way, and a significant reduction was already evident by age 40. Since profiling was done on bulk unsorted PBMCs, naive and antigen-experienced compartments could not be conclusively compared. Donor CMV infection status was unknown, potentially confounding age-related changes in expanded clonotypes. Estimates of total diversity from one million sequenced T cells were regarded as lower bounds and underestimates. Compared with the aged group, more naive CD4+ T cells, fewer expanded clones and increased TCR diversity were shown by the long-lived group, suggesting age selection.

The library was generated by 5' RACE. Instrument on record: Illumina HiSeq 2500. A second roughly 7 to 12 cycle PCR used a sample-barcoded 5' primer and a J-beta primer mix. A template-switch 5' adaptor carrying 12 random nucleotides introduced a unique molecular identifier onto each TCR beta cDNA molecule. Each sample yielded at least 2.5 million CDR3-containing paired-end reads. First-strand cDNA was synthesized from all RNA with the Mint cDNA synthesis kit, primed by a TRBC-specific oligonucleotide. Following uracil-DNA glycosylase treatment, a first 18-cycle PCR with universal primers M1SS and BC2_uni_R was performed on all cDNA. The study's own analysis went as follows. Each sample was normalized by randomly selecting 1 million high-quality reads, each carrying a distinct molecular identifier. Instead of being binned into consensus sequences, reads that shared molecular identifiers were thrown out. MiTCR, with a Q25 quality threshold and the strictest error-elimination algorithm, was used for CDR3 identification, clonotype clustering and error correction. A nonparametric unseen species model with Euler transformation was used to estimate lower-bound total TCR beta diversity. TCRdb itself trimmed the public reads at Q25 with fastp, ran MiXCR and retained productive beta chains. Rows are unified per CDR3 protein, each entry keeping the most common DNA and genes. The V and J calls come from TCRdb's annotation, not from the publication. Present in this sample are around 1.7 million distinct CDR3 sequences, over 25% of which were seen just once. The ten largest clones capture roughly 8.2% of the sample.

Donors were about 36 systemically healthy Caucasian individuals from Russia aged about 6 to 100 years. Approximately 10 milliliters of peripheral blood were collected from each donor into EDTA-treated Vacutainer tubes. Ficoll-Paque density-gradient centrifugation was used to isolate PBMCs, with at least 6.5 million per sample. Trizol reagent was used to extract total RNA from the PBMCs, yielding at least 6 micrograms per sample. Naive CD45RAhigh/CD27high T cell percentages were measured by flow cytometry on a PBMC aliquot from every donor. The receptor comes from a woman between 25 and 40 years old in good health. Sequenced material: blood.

The DNA sequence is given as TGTGCCAGCAGTTTGAGTCGGGGACGGCATGAGCAGTTCTTC. Its protein product is CASSLSRGRHEQFF. The rearranged chain carries TRBV27 and TRBJ2-1; the D gene may be TRBD1 or TRBD2, since each aligns over 5 bases. Cut back by 3 bases and 8 bases, the V and J ends lie 14 bases apart. Per the germline V gene (reference sequence), MNHEY is the CDR1 and SMNVEV is the CDR2. Counted from cysteine to phenylalanine, this CDR3 has 14 amino acids. The sequence is cut down to CDR3 DNA, 42 bases in frame from base 1.